This TCR beta chain was identified during a study of cytomegalovirus exposure and HLA in healthy donors. Assay: immunoSEQ multiplex PCR; the TCRdb copy retains only in-frame clones and omits some. This table has some 140,000 clones, about 88% appearing once. Per the germline V gene, CDR1 is SGHAT and CDR2 is FQNNGV. The ends lost 2 bases at V and 9 bases at J; junction bases unmatched: 19. There are 19 residues in the CDR3. The material sequenced was PBMCs. This TCR came from a man younger than 35 in good health and CMV-seropositive. The chain is built from TRBV11-2 and TRBJ2-1, with 10 bases that match TRBD2. CDR3 DNA sequence: TGTGCCAGCAGCTTACTTCGCCTAGCGGGAGTCCCCCAATACGGTGAGCAGTTCTTC. It specifies CASSLLRLAGVPQYGEQFF.